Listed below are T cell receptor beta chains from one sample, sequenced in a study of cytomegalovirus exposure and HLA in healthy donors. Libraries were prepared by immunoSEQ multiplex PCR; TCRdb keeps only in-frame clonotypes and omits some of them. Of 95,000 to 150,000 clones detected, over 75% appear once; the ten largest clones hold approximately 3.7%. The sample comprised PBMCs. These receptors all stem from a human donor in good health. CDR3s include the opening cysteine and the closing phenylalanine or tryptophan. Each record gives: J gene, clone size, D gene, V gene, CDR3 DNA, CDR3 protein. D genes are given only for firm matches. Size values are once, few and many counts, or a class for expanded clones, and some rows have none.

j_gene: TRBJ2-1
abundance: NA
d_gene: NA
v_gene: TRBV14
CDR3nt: TGTGCCAGCAGCCTCACTACGCCGGCTAACCAGTTCTTC
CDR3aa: CASSLTTPANQFF

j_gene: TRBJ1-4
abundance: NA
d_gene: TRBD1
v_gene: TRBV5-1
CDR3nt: TGCGCCAGCAACCAGGGGGCAACTAATGAAAAACTGTTTTTT
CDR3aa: CASNQGATNEKLFF

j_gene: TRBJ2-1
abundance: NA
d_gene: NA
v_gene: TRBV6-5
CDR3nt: TGTGCCAGCAGTCAGGGTCCTTTTACGGACAATGAGCAGTTCTTC
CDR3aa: CASSQGPFTDNEQFF

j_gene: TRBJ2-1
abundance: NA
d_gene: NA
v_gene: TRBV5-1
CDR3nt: TGCGCCAGCAGCTTGGCCGCGACCGGACTGTACAATGAGCAGTTCTTC
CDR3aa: CASSLAATGLYNEQFF

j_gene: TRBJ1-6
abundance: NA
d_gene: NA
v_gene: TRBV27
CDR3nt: TGTGCCGCGGGGGACGCGGGGGCTAATAATTCACCCCTCCACTTT
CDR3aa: CAAGDAGANNSPLHF

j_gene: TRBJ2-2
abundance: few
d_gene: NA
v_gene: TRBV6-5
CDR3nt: TGTGCCAGCACTCGGGGGACCGGGGAGCTGTTTTTT
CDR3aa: CASTRGTGELFF

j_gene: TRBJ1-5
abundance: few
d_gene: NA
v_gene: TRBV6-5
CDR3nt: TGTGCCAGCAGTGATATGCGAGATCAGCCCCAGCATTTT
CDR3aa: CASSDMRDQPQHF

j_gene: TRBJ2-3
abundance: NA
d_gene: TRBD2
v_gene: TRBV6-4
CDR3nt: TGTGCCAGCAGCCTAGCGGGAGGGCCAACAGATACGCAGTATTTT
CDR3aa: CASSLAGGPTDTQYF

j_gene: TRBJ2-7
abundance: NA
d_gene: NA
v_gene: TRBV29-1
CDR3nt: TGCAGCGTGAGGCCAGGGGGGACCTACGAGCAGTACTTC
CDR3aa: CSVRPGGTYEQYF

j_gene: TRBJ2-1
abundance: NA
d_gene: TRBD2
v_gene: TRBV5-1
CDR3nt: TGCGCCAGCACCATGTCATCGGCTGGCGGGGGTACCTACAATGAGCAGTTCTTC
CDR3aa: CASTMSSAGGGTYNEQFF

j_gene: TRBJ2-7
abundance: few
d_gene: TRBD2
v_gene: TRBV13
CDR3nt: TGTGCCAGCAGCCAGGGACTAGCGGGAGCCCACTCCTACGAGCAGTACTTC
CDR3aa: CASSQGLAGAHSYEQYF